Listed below are T cell receptor beta chains from one sample, sequenced in a study of cytomegalovirus exposure and HLA in healthy donors. Profiled with immunoSEQ multiplex PCR; TCRdb holds only in-frame clones, not every one. The sample yields around 100,000 clones, about four fifths seen once. Sequencing was carried out using PBMCs. The source of these receptors is a man aged 35 to 55 in good health and CMV-seropositive. Each CDR3 is given with its conserved first and last residue. D genes are given only for firm matches. Expanded clones are given a class, and other clones once, few, many or no size at all.

J gene,clone size,D gene,V gene,CDR3 DNA,CDR3 protein
TRBJ1-2,-,-,TRBV6-6,TGTGCCAGCAGTACGGACAGAAACTATGGCTACACCTTC,CASSTDRNYGYTF
TRBJ2-1,once,TRBD1,TRBV27,TGTGCCAGCAGTCCGCGACAGGGGCCCCTCAATGAGCAGTTCTTC,CASSPRQGPLNEQFF
TRBJ2-5,-,-,TRBV27,TGTGCCAGCAGTTTCCGCGGTCCGAGGCGAGAGACCCAGTACTTC,CASSFRGPRRETQYF
TRBJ2-3,-,TRBD2,TRBV5-1,TGCGCCAGCAGCTTGCAGCCTAGCGGGACGACAGATACGCAGTATTTT,CASSLQPSGTTDTQYF
TRBJ2-5,once,-,TRBV5-4,TGTGCCAGCAGCTTTAGGGGTCGAGTGGAGACCCAGTACTTC,CASSFRGRVETQYF
TRBJ2-7,few,TRBD1,TRBV9,TGTGCCAGCAGCCCTCGGGACAGGGGTCCATTCCACGAGCAGTACTTC,CASSPRDRGPFHEQYF
TRBJ2-2,-,TRBD1,TRBV7-3,TGTGCCAGCAGCTGGGTACAGGGGGGAACCGGGGAGCTGTTTTTT,CASSWVQGGTGELFF
TRBJ2-3,-,TRBD2,TRBV5-1,TGCGCCAGCAGCTTGGCTAGCGGAAGCACAGATACGCAGTATTTT,CASSLASGSTDTQYF
TRBJ1-2,-,-,TRBV29-1,TGCAGCGCTGGGGCAGGGCACCAGTACTATGGCTACACCTTC,CSAGAGHQYYGYTF
TRBJ1-5,few,-,TRBV28,TGTGCCAGCAGTTGGAGGGGAGTTCATAGCAATCAGCCCCAGCATTTT,CASSWRGVHSNQPQHF
TRBJ1-2,-,-,TRBV5-1,TGCGCCAGCAGCTTCAGAGGGCTTAGAAACTATGGCTACACCTTC,CASSFRGLRNYGYTF
TRBJ2-3,once,TRBD2,TRBV9,TGTGCCAGCAGCCGGACTAGCGGGGGCACAGATACGCAGTATTTT,CASSRTSGGTDTQYF
TRBJ1-2,-,-,TRBV5-1,TGCGCCAGCAGCCGAGGGGGGGGCATCTACTCTAACTATGGCTACACCTTC,CASSRGGGIYSNYGYTF
TRBJ2-7,-,-,TRBV5-1,TGCGCCAGCAGTAGGACCGGGACTGGTTCCTACGAGCAGTACTTC,CASSRTGTGSYEQYF
TRBJ2-6,-,-,TRBV7-8,TGTGCCAGCAGCACGAGACAAGTCTCTGGGGCCAACGTCCTGACTTTC,CASSTRQVSGANVLTF
TRBJ1-1,-,-,TRBV5-1,TGCGCCAGCAGCTTCGACAGTCTGACTGAAGCTTTCTTT,CASSFDSLTEAFF
TRBJ2-3,-,-,TRBV4-2,TGTGCCAGCAGCCCCGGGACTCGGGGCGATACGCAGTATTTT,CASSPGTRGDTQYF
TRBJ1-2,-,-,TRBV5-1,TGCGCCAGCAGCTTGGAGGCAGGGCCCTATGGCTACACCTTC,CASSLEAGPYGYTF
TRBJ2-2,-,-,TRBV27,TGTGCCAGCAGTGGGGGGGCGGCCACCGGGGAGCTGTTTTTT,CASSGGAATGELFF
TRBJ2-5,few,TRBD1,TRBV11-3,TGTGCCAGCAGCCCCGGGACAGGGGGAGAGACCCAGTACTTC,CASSPGTGGETQYF
TRBJ1-6,-,-,TRBV5-1,TGCGCCAGCAGCTTGTCAGAATTTGGTTCACCCCTCCACTTT,CASSLSEFGSPLHF
TRBJ1-1,-,-,TRBV6-5,TGTGCCAGCAGTTACGGGGGGACTCTGAACACTGAAGCTTTCTTT,CASSYGGTLNTEAFF
TRBJ2-3,once,-,TRBV2,TGTGCCAGCAGTGGGGGGGTTACAGATACGCAGTATTTT,CASSGGVTDTQYF
TRBJ2-7,-,-,TRBV19,TGTGCCAGTAGTGGGGCCACAGGGTATGAGGCCTACGAGCAGTACTTC,CASSGATGYEAYEQYF
TRBJ2-7,-,-,TRBV5-6,TGTGCCAGCAGCCGGAGGGGAGTCGAGCAGTACTTC,CASSRRGVEQYF
TRBJ2-3,-,-,TRBV5-4,TGTGCCTCATACAGAGATCCTAGCACAGATACGCAGTATTTT,CASYRDPSTDTQYF
TRBJ2-3,-,TRBD1,TRBV6-1,TGTGCCAGCAGTGAACGGGGCCTTCTGCCTCACGGGACAGGTCTTGCAGATACGCAGTATTTT,CASSERGLLPHGTGLADTQYF
TRBJ1-6,-,-,TRBV19,TGTGCCAGTAGTATCGGTCAGGCAAATTCACCCCTCCACTTT,CASSIGQANSPLHF
TRBJ1-1,-,-,TRBV10-3,TGTGCCATCAAGGACAGAAGCCAAGACACTGAAGCTTTCTTT,CAIKDRSQDTEAFF
TRBJ2-4,-,TRBD2,TRBV7-9,TGTGCCAGCAGCCCGCTAGCGGGAGTTGCCAAAAACATTCAGTACTTC,CASSPLAGVAKNIQYF
TRBJ1-2,-,TRBD1,TRBV5-1,TGCGCCAGCAGCTTATCAGGGGGTAATGGCTACACCTTC,CASSLSGGNGYTF
TRBJ1-6,-,-,TRBV19,TGTGCCAGTAGTATCGGGGGGCCCGGCAATTCACCCCTCCACTTT,CASSIGGPGNSPLHF
TRBJ2-1,-,TRBD1,TRBV4-1,TGCGCCAGCAGCCCGGGACAGGGGGCTAATGAGCAGTTCTTC,CASSPGQGANEQFF
TRBJ2-7,once,TRBD1,TRBV2,TGTGCCAGCAGTAGCGACAGGGGCGCCTACGAGCAGTACTTC,CASSSDRGAYEQYF
TRBJ1-1,-,-,TRBV28,TGTGCCAGCAGTTCCTCAGGGGAGGCTTTCTTT,CASSSSGEAFF
TRBJ2-1,-,TRBD1,TRBV5-1,TGCGCCAGCAGCTCCAAAACGACAGGGGGCATGAATGAGCAGTTCTTC,CASSSKTTGGMNEQFF
TRBJ2-2,-,TRBD1,TRBV18,TGTGCCAGCTCAGTCCAGGGGGCCGGGGAGCTGTTTTTT,CASSVQGAGELFF
TRBJ2-1,-,TRBD1,TRBV6-4,TGTGCCAGCACAAGGCTATTAAACCGGGACAGTAATTACAATGAGCAGTTCTTC,CASTRLLNRDSNYNEQFF
TRBJ1-5,-,-,TRBV9,TGTGCCAGCAGCGTAGGGTCAGGGGATCAGCCCCAGCATTTT,CASSVGSGDQPQHF
TRBJ1-4,-,TRBD1,TRBV19,TGTGCCAGTGCCCAACAGGGGATCGGGGAAAAACTGTTTTTT,CASAQQGIGEKLFF
TRBJ2-7,-,-,TRBV11-2,TGTGCCAGCAGCTTCGGACTCCACGAGCAGTACTTC,CASSFGLHEQYF
TRBJ2-1,-,-,TRBV4-1,TGCGCCAGCAGCCAAGTGGCTAGCACTGAGCAGTTCTTC,CASSQVASTEQFF
TRBJ2-2,-,-,TRBV7-9,TGTGCCAGCAGACCTCCAGGGGTAGGGGCCGGGGAGCTGTTTTTT,CASRPPGVGAGELFF
TRBJ2-2,-,TRBD2,TRBV5-1,TGCGCCAGCAGCTTTGAGGGAGGGTCCGGGGAGCTGTTTTTT,CASSFEGGSGELFF
TRBJ2-7,-,-,TRBV5-8,TGTGCCAGCAGCTTGGTGGGCTTAAACTACGAGCAGTACTTC,CASSLVGLNYEQYF
TRBJ1-2,-,-,TRBV9,TGTGCCAGCAGCGTAGGAGAGTCCCTTAACTATGGCTACACCTTC,CASSVGESLNYGYTF
TRBJ1-2,-,-,TRBV28,TGTGCCAGCAGAAATGGGCACGGCTACACCTTC,CASRNGHGYTF
TRBJ2-1,few,TRBD1,TRBV27,TGTGCCAGCAGTTTCGTAAGGACAGGGGGCGCGAGAAATGAGCAGTTCTTC,CASSFVRTGGARNEQFF
TRBJ2-5,-,TRBD1,TRBV5-1,TGCGCCAGCAGCTTGGGCCGGACAGGGTGGGAGACCCAGTACTTC,CASSLGRTGWETQYF
TRBJ2-3,-,TRBD2,TRBV9,TGTGCCAGCAGCGTAGCAACTAGCGGGAGCCCCAGCACAGATACGCAGTATTTT,CASSVATSGSPSTDTQYF
TRBJ1-4,-,-,TRBV6-6,TGTGCCAGCAGTTTGACAGCTGGGGTCGAAAAACTGTTTTTT,CASSLTAGVEKLFF
TRBJ2-4,-,-,TRBV9,TGTGCCAGCAGCGTAGAGGCTACAACAGGGAGCATTCAGTACTTC,CASSVEATTGSIQYF
TRBJ1-2,-,-,TRBV5-1,TGCGCCAGCAGCTTCGGGGGTTCGGGCTATGGCTACACCTTC,CASSFGGSGYGYTF
TRBJ1-1,-,-,TRBV9,TGTGCCAGCAGCGTATCCCCAGAGGGTGAAGCTTTCTTT,CASSVSPEGEAFF